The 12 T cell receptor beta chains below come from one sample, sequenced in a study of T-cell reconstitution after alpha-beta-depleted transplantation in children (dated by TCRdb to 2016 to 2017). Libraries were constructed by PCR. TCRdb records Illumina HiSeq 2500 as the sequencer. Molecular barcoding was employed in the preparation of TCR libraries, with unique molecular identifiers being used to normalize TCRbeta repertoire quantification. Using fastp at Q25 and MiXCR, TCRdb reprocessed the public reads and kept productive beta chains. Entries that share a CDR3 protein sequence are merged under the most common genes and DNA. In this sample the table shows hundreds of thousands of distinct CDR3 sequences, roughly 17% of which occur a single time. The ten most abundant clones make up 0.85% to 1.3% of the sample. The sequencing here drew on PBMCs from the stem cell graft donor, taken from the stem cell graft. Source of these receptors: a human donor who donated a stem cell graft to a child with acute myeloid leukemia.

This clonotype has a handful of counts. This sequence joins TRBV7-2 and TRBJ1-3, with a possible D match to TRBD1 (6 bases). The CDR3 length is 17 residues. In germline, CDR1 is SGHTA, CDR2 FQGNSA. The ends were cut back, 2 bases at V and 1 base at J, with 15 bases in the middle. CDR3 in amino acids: CASSLNYPGASGNTIYF. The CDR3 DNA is TGTGCCAGCAGCTTAAATTATCCAGGGGCTTCTGGAAACACCATATATTTT.

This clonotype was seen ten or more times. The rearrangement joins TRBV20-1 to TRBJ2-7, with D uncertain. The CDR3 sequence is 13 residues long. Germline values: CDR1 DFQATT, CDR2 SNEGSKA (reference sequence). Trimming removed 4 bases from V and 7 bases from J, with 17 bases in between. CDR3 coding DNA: TGCAGTGCTATCAACCCCCTCTCTCTAGAGCAGTACGTC. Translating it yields CSAINPLSLEQYV.

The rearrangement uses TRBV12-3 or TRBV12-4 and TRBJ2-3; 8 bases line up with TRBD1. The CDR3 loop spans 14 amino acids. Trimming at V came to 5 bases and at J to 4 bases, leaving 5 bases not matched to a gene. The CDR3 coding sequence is TGTGCCAGCAGTCCTTCAGGGGGCTCAGATACGCAGTATTTT. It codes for CASSPSGGSDTQYF.

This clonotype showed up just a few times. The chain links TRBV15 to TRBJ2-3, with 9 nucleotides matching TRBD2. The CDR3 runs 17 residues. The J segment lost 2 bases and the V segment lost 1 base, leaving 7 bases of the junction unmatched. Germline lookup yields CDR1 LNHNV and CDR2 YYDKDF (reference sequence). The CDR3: CATSRGGAGGITDTQYF. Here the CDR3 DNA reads TGTGCCACCAGCAGAGGCGGGGCGGGGGGGATCACAGATACGCAGTATTTT. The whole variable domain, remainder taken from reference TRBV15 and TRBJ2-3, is DAMVIQNPRYQVTQFGKPVTLSCSQTLNHNVMYWYQQKSSQAPKLLFHYYDKDFNNEADTPDNFQSRRPNTSFCFLDIRSPGLGDTAMYLCATSRGGAGGITDTQYFGPGTRLTVL.

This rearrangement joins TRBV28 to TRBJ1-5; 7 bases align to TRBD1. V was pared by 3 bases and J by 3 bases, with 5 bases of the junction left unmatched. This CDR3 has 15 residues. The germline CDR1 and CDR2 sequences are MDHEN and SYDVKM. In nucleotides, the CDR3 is TGTGCCAGCAGTTTGGGAGACAGGGCCAATCAGCCCCAGCATTTT. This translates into CASSLGDRANQPQHF.

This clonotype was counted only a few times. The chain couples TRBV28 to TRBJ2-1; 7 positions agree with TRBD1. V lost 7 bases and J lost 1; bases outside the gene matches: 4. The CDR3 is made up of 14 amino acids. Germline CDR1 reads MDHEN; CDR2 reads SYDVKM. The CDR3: CASKEGASYNEQFF. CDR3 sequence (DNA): TGTGCCAGCAAAGAGGGGGCATCCTACAATGAGCAGTTCTTC.

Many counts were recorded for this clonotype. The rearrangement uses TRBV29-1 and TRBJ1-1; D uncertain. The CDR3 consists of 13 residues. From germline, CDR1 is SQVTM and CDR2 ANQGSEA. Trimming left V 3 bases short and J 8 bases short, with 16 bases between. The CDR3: CSVEFVRVAEAFF. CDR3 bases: TGCAGCGTTGAGTTTGTACGCGTGGCAGAAGCTTTCTTT.

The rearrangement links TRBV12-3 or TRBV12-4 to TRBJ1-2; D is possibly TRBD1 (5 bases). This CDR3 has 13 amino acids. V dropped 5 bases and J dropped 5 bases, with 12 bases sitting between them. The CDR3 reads CASSLRQQYGYTF. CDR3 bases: TGTGCCAGCAGTCTCCGACAGCAGTATGGCTACACCTTC.

The CDR3 DNA is TGCGCCAGCAGCTTCGGGTACCAGAACACTGAAGCTTTCTTT. It translates to CASSFGYQNTEAFF. The chain is built from TRBV5-1 and TRBJ1-1; D call uncertain. From germline, CDR1 is SGHRS and CDR2 YFSETQ. This CDR3 contains 14 residues. Deletions cut 2 bases from V and 1 base from J, with 9 bases between.

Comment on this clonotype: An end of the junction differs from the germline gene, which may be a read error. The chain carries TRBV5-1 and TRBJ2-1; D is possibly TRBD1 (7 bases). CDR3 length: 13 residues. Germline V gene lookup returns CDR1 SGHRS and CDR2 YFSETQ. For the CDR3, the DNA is TGCGCCAGCAGCCAGGGGGGCTCGGGTGAGCATTTCTTC. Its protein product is CASSQGGSGEHFF.

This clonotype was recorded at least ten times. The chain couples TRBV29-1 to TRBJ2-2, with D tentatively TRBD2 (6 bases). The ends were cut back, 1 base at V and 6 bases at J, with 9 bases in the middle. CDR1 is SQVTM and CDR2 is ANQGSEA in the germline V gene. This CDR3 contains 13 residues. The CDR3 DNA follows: TGCAGCGTTGAAGCGGGGGACTCCGGGGAGCTGTTTTTT. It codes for CSVEAGDSGELFF.

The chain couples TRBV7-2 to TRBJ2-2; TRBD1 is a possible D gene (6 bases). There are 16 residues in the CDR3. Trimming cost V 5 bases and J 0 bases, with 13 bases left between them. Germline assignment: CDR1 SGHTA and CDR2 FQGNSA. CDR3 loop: CASSLTTGTNTGELFF. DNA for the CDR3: TGTGCCAGCAGCCTCACGACAGGAACGAACACCGGGGAGCTGTTTTTT.